This TCR beta chain was observed in a study of blood T cells in healthy people across ages. It was with a sample-barcoded 5' primer and a J-beta primer mix that a second PCR of roughly 7 to 12 cycles was run. Each cDNA molecule received a tag from a template-switch adaptor that had 12 random nucleotides. Via MiXCR, TCRdb re-called the 5' RACE reads, giving one row per CDR3 protein. Of about 730,000 distinct CDR3 sequences in the sample, roughly 47% were seen once. General study points: Roughly linear declines in TCR beta diversity per million T cells occurred with age. There were more naive CD4+ cells and higher diversity in long-lived donors than in aged donors.

The CDR3 has 15 amino acids. Unmatched junction bases numbered 9, after V lost 6 bases and J lost 7 bases. This clonotype occurred many times. Its antigen is undetermined. Per individual sample, total RNA of at least 5 micrograms was extracted. The sequence derives from a woman between 55 and 75 years old in good health. The rearrangement uses TRBV12-3 or TRBV12-4 and TRBJ2-1, with TRBD2 matching 10 bases. The sequenced sample consisted of blood. CDR3 bases: TGTGCCAGCAGAACGGGAGCGGGAGGGGGGAATGAGCAGTTCTTC. It encodes CASRTGAGGGNEQFF.